This is a list of T cell receptor beta chains from one sample in a study of a mutant IDH1 vaccine in newly diagnosed glioma. No cognate antigen is known for these TCRs. Clones were sequenced by immunoSEQ multiplex PCR, and TCRdb holds only the in-frame ones, with some missing. This table has about 38,000 clones, approximately 78% appearing once. The sample consisted of PBMCs, taken from a glioma patient whose treatment included an IDH1 peptide vaccine. The receptors shown here come from a man aged 35 to 55 with glioma. Both conserved end residues are part of each CDR3.

CDR3 protein | J gene | V gene
CASTPGPSEAFF | TRBJ1-1 | TRBV6-6
CASKTVGYQPQHF | TRBJ1-5 | TRBV19
CASSLAMHERELFF | TRBJ2-2 | TRBV11-2
CASSKLNDRVRTGELFF | TRBJ2-2 | TRBV21-1
CASSEGKRSPSTDTQYF | TRBJ2-3 | TRBV5-4
CASSSPPRTEAFF | TRBJ1-1 | TRBV7-3
CSVETRKETYEQYF | TRBJ2-7 | TRBV29-1
CAWSGGGGSSYNEQFF | TRBJ2-1 | TRBV30
CAITPTGGTGELFF | TRBJ2-2 | TRBV7-9
CASSWEGAAEAFF | TRBJ1-1 | TRBV6-6
CASRDLWRGTPYEQYF | TRBJ2-7 | TRBV6-4
CATSRGQGASGANVLTF | TRBJ2-6 | TRBV15
CASSFTVYNEQFF | TRBJ2-1 | TRBV6-5
CASSASQEGQPQHF | TRBJ1-5 | TRBV2
CASSLGQGAYEQYF | TRBJ2-7 | TRBV5-1
CASSLEDRVKDTF | TRBJ1-2 | TRBV5-4
CASSETGRDQPQHF | TRBJ1-5 | TRBV6-1
CASTRLVYEQYF | TRBJ2-7 | TRBV2
CATRGGGNQPQHF | TRBJ1-5 | TRBV6-5
CASSLLATNEKLFF | TRBJ1-4 | TRBV5-1
CASSESLQVTEGYTF | TRBJ1-2 | TRBV10-1
CASSQTQGARGYTF | TRBJ1-2 | TRBV4-1
CASSWTGANVLTF | TRBJ2-6 | TRBV5-8
CASSQRRGYGYTF | TRBJ1-2 | TRBV14
CASSLDQRGGFLDEQYF | TRBJ2-7 | TRBV11-3
CASRGGGEKLFF | TRBJ1-4 | TRBV2
CASSNALNYGYTF | TRBJ1-2 | TRBV5-4
CASSLGTSGNTEAFF | TRBJ1-1 | TRBV7-9
CASLAGTGKETQYF | TRBJ2-5 | TRBV5-1
CASSLAGGTNYGYTF | TRBJ1-2 | TRBV7-9
CASSLGQGAETQYF | TRBJ2-5 | TRBV5-1
CAWTPDRGHNSPLHF | TRBJ1-6 | TRBV30
CASSPQAGSTEAFF | TRBJ1-1 | TRBV18
CASIAGQGGYGYTF | TRBJ1-2 | TRBV2
CASSPGTGGYGYTF | TRBJ1-2 | TRBV7-8
CASSAGTGELFF | TRBJ2-2 | TRBV4-1
CASTRQGGRGYEQYF | TRBJ2-7 | TRBV19
CASRSGGQGRSNEKLFF | TRBJ1-4 | TRBV4-1
CATSRSRTANTEAFF | TRBJ1-1 | TRBV15
CATSRDFNEKLFF | TRBJ1-4 | TRBV15
CASSKRDPGNSPLHF | TRBJ1-6 | TRBV19
CACGQGNTIYF | TRBJ1-3 | TRBV30
CASRRLGGPSSYEQYF | TRBJ2-7 | TRBV5-6
CASSTGDTEAFF | TRBJ1-1 | TRBV5-1
CASSQGQGTYNSPLHF | TRBJ1-6 | TRBV27
CASSPQPQGSSYNSPLHF | TRBJ1-6 | TRBV5-1
CASSWGGSWTEAFF | TRBJ1-1 | TRBV5-6
CASSPSATSAGLGQFF | TRBJ2-1 | TRBV7-8
CASSPGLAHPNQPQHF | TRBJ1-5 | TRBV5-6